What follows is one T cell receptor beta chain and its context. PCR involved 60 Vbeta and 13 Jbeta primers. Source study methods: About 11 million of roughly 81 million unique TCR beta chains were shared, per a later count. TCRdb keeps only in-frame clones here, not all; method: immunoSEQ multiplex PCR. That table is the source of V, J and clone size, and D and trimming were worked out from the DNA. The sample records over 120,000 clones, 65% to 85% being singletons. The CDR3 totals 15 residues. V trimming: 1 base; J trimming: 7 bases; junction bases outside the gene matches: 8. Germline V lookup: CDR1 SEHNR, CDR2 FQNEAQ (reference sequence). The record originates from a study of cytomegalovirus exposure and HLA in healthy donors.

The receptor's source is a male donor in good health and CMV-seronegative. The sample comprised PBMCs. This rearrangement joins TRBV7-9 to TRBJ2-7; 9 nucleotides line up with TRBD1. The CDR3 DNA reads TGTGCCAGCAGCTTAGGGGGGACAGGGTTCTGGGAGCAGTACTTC. This encodes CASSLGGTGFWEQYF.